These T cell receptor beta chains were read from a single sample in a study of human thymus T cells. Assay: immunoSEQ multiplex PCR; the TCRdb copy retains only in-frame clones and omits some. The sample lists under 70,000 clones; about 94% were seen once. Specimen: blood. Receptors were obtained from a boy younger than two with a congenital heart defect but otherwise immunologically healthy. Both conserved end residues are part of each CDR3. A D gene is named only where the DNA matches it firmly. Size tells how often a clone was seen (once, few, many) or the class of an expanded clone, and some rows leave it out.

clone_size j_call v_call d_call cdr3_length cdr3_aa cdr3_nt
few TRBJ1-2 TRBV7-9 TRBD1 15 CASSFMPRGQFGYTF TGTGCCAGCAGCTTTATGCCCAGGGGGCAGTTTGGCTACACCTTC
. TRBJ2-7 TRBV28 TRBD2 14 CASELLAGAWEQYF TGTGCCAGCGAACTACTAGCGGGTGCATGGGAGCAGTACTTC
. TRBJ2-1 TRBV11-2 . 14 CASSLRLAYNEQFF TGTGCCAGCAGCTTAAGACTAGCCTACAATGAGCAGTTCTTC
. TRBJ2-7 TRBV6-6 TRBD1 14 CASSAGTGGHEQYF TGTGCCAGCAGCGCCGGGACAGGGGGCCACGAGCAGTACTTC
. TRBJ1-1 TRBV7-2 . 13 CASSLAQNTEAFF TGTGCCAGCAGCTTAGCGCAGAACACTGAAGCTTTCTTT
once TRBJ2-7 TRBV6-1 TRBD2 18 CASSATSGRASFSYEQYF TGTGCCAGCAGTGCGACTAGCGGGAGGGCCTCTTTCTCCTACGAGCAGTACTTC
. TRBJ2-7 TRBV28 TRBD1 14 CASRVTGVFDEQYF TGTGCCAGCAGAGTGACAGGGGTCTTTGACGAGCAGTACTTC
. TRBJ1-2 TRBV5-1 . 15 CASSLGGNKAYGYTF TGCGCCAGCAGCTTGGGGGGAAATAAGGCATATGGCTACACCTTC
. TRBJ1-5 TRBV19 TRBD1 15 CASSRGTGGRQPQHF TGTGCCAGTAGTCGGGGGACAGGGGGCCGACAGCCCCAGCATTTT
. TRBJ2-5 TRBV5-1 . 13 CASSLGPQETQYF TGCGCCAGCAGCTTGGGCCCCCAAGAGACCCAGTACTTC
. TRBJ2-5 TRBV11-2 . 13 CASSLRGPETQYF TGTGCCAGCAGCTTACGAGGGCCGGAGACCCAGTACTTC
. TRBJ2-1 TRBV5-8 TRBD1 17 CASSLWGTGGIGNEQFF TGTGCCAGCAGCTTGTGGGGGACAGGGGGGATAGGGAATGAGCAGTTCTTC
. TRBJ2-6 TRBV5-4 . 16 CASSLKTDSGANVLTF TGTGCCAGCAGCTTAAAAACAGACTCTGGGGCCAACGTCCTGACTTTC
. TRBJ1-5 TRBV28 TRBD1 15 CASSPQTGEHQPQHF TGTGCCAGCAGTCCACAGACAGGGGAGCATCAGCCCCAGCATTTT
. TRBJ2-3 TRBV7-2 TRBD2 15 CASSSSGGAGDTQYF TGTGCCAGCAGCTCTAGCGGGGGGGCAGGAGATACGCAGTATTTT
. TRBJ2-1 TRBV19 . 15 CASSLGLGTDNEQFF TGTGCCAGTAGCCTAGGACTAGGGACAGACAATGAGCAGTTCTTC
. TRBJ2-7 TRBV7-2 . 14 CASSLGGRTYEQYF TGTGCCAGCAGCTTAGGGGGGAGAACCTACGAGCAGTACTTC
. TRBJ2-7 TRBV5-3 . 13 CASSSARDFEQYF TGTGCCAGCAGCTCTGCGCGGGACTTCGAGCAGTACTTC